Following are 20 T cell receptor beta chains from one sample sequenced in a study of blood T cell repertoires in COVID-19. Clones were sequenced by immunoSEQ multiplex PCR, and TCRdb holds only the in-frame ones, with some missing. The sample lists 150,000 to 200,000 clones; around 82% were seen once. The sequencing input was peripheral blood. The receptors were sampled from a human donor with acute or convalescent COVID-19. The donor label of this sample is uncertain.

Worth noting for this clone: An end of the junction differs from the germline gene, which may be a read error. The DNA of the CDR3 is TGTGCCAGCAACCAAGGGTGGCGGGTGCCCACAGATACGCAGTATTTT. Its protein product is CASNQGWRVPTDTQYF. This rearrangement joins TRBV3-1 (or the pseudogene TRBV3-2) to TRBJ2-3, with D possibly being TRBD2 (5 bases). Germline CDR1 is LGHDT and CDR2 is YNNKEL (reference sequence). CDR3 length equals 16 residues.

This rearrangement joins TRBV2 to TRBJ2-7; a possible D gene is TRBD1 (5 bases). Germline V CDR1 and CDR2: SNHLY, FYNNEI. V lost 4 bases to trimming and J lost 5 bases, with 15 bases between them. This CDR3 is built from 14 residues. CDR3 in amino acids: CASSVGQGGDEQYF. CDR3 nucleotide sequence: TGTGCCAGCAGTGTCGGGCAGGGTGGGGACGAGCAGTACTTC. Full variable domain (remainder filled in from reference TRBV2 and TRBJ2-7): EPEVTQTPSHQVTQMGQEVILRCVPISNHLYFYWYRQILGQKVEFLVSFYNNEISEKSEIFDDQFSVERPDGSNFTLKIRSTKLEDSAMYFCASSVGQGGDEQYFGPGTRLTVT.

The rearrangement links TRBV6-5 to TRBJ2-1; 8 bases line up with TRBD1. CDR1 MNHEY and CDR2 SVGAGI come from the germline V gene. With 4 bases clipped from V and 6 bases from J, the junction kept 2 bases outside the gene matches. The CDR3 has 13 amino acids. The CDR3 here is CASSSGQGNEQFF. Here the CDR3 DNA reads TGTGCCAGCAGTTCCGGACAGGGCAATGAGCAGTTCTTC.

J is TRBJ2-1 and V is TRBV19; 9 bases map to TRBD1. Germline trimming cut 3 bases from V and 4 bases from J; bases unmatched to any gene: 4. The V gene's germline CDR1 is LNHDA and CDR2 SQIVND (reference sequence). This CDR3 has 15 residues. This chain's CDR3 is CASSIEGQGYNEQFF. The CDR3 nucleotides read TGTGCCAGTAGTATCGAAGGACAGGGGTACAATGAGCAGTTCTTC.

V usage is TRBV28 and J usage is TRBJ2-7; 9 nucleotides line up with TRBD2. Per the germline V gene, CDR1 is MDHEN and CDR2 is SYDVKM. This CDR3 contains 16 residues. Germline trimming cut 5 bases from V and 6 bases from J; bases unmatched to any gene: 14. In DNA form, the CDR3 reads TGTGCCAGCAGTGAGCTAGCGGGGAGGACAGGTGGCGAGCAGTACTTC. As protein: CASSELAGRTGGEQYF.

The chain has TRBV28 and TRBJ1-6; 7 nucleotides line up with TRBD1. Germline CDR1 is MDHEN and CDR2 is SYDVKM. The CDR3 loop spans 14 amino acids. The trim removed 5 bases at V and 7 bases at J, leaving 5 bases unmatched. The CDR3 bases are TGTGCCAGCAGTGAAGTACAGGGGAATTCACCCCTCCACTTT. It codes for CASSEVQGNSPLHF.

This chain links TRBV6-5 with TRBJ2-3, with D possibly TRBD2 on 5 matching bases. CDR1 and CDR2 (germline): MNHEY, SVGAGI. The CDR3 totals 13 residues. V was cut by 10 bases and J by 10 bases, with 21 bases left in between. CDR3 in amino acids: CATTETTGVSQYF. The CDR3 DNA is TGTGCCACCACAGAGACTACCGGTGTTTCGCAGTATTTT.

This clone was recorded only once. J is TRBJ2-3 and V is TRBV25-1; perhaps TRBD1 as D (6 bases). This CDR3 has 15 residues. Trimming took off 1 base at V and 4 bases at J, with 12 bases between the two ends. The germline V gene encodes CDR1 MGHDK and CDR2 SYGVNS. Written as DNA, the CDR3 is TGTGCCAGCAGTGAATCAGGGGAAGTAGCAGATACGCAGTATTTT. The encoded protein is CASSESGEVADTQYF.

The V gene is TRBV7-8, the J gene TRBJ2-7; D might be TRBD2 (6 bases). Trimming took off 3 bases at V and 5 bases at J, with 14 bases between the two ends. This CDR3 is built from 14 residues. Germline V gives CDR1 SGHVS, CDR2 FQNEAQ. The CDR3 protein is CASSFSQRVNEQYF. In DNA, the CDR3 is TGTGCCAGCAGCTTTTCCCAGCGGGTCAACGAGCAGTACTTC.

This chain connects TRBV12-3 or TRBV12-4 to TRBJ2-1, with TRBD1 identical over 7 bases. V lost 8 bases and J lost 5; bases outside the gene matches: 6. The CDR3 length is 13 residues. The CDR3 loop reads CASVPTGNNEQFF. CDR3 bases: TGTGCCAGCGTCCCGACAGGGAACAATGAGCAGTTCTTC.

This chain connects TRBV13 to TRBJ1-3; D is possibly TRBD1 (5 bases). This CDR3 region has 15 residues. Looked up from germline, CDR1 is PRHDT and CDR2 is FYEKMQ (reference sequence). V dropped 2 bases and J dropped 0 bases, with 8 bases sitting between them. CDR3 sequence: CASSLWGSSGNTIYF. As DNA, the CDR3 is TGTGCCAGCAGCTTATGGGGCAGCTCTGGAAACACCATATATTTT. Full variable domain (rest looked up from reference TRBV13 and TRBJ1-3): AAGVIQSPRHLIKEKRETATLKCYPIPRHDTVYWYQQGPGQDPQFLISFYEKMQSDKGSIPDRFSAQQFSDYHSELNMSSLELGDSALYFCASSLWGSSGNTIYFGEGSWLTVV.

The chain carries TRBV18 and TRBJ2-5; 10 positions match TRBD2. The CDR3 runs 15 residues. CDR1 and CDR2 (germline): KGHSH, LQKENI. V shed 0 bases, J shed 4 bases, and the junction held 2 bases outside the gene matches. In DNA, the CDR3 is TGTGCCAGCTCACCACCGGGACTAGCGAGAGAGACCCAGTACTTC. As protein: CASSPPGLARETQYF.

CDR3 sequence (DNA): TGTGCCAGCAGAGACCTCCAGGGTTACAATGTTAAGTTCTTC. Translation gives CASRDLQGYNVKFF. The gene calls are TRBV6-6 and TRBJ2-1, with a possible D match to TRBD1 (5 bases). Germline CDR1 reads MNHNY; CDR2 reads SVGAGI (reference sequence). The CDR3 spans 14 residues. With 6 bases removed from V and 14 bases from J, the gap between germline ends came to 23 bases.

The CDR3 nucleotides read TGTGCCAGCAGTTTGCCCGGGGTCGAGACCCAGTACTTC. Protein product: CASSLPGVETQYF. The chain links TRBV12-3 or TRBV12-4 to TRBJ2-5, with D perhaps TRBD2 (5 bases). There are 13 residues in the CDR3. Trimming took off 3 bases at V and 5 bases at J, with 10 bases between the two ends.

The chain is built from TRBV5-5 and TRBJ2-1; D perhaps matches TRBD2 (7 bases). Germline CDR1 is SGHKS and CDR2 is YYEKEE (reference sequence). V lost 5 bases to trimming and J lost 8 bases, with 20 bases between them. This CDR3 comprises 15 residues. The CDR3, as DNA: TGTGCCAGCAGATACCAGGGGAGGGGGTTGGATGAGCAGTTCTTC. Translating it yields CASRYQGRGLDEQFF.

The chain uses TRBV11-2 and TRBJ2-7; D perhaps matches TRBD2 (6 bases). V lost 1 base to trimming and J lost 7 bases, with 14 bases between them. This CDR3 is built from 14 residues. Germline V gene lookup returns CDR1 SGHAT and CDR2 FQNNGV. CDR3 amino acids: CASSLAFGGEEQYF. The CDR3 DNA sequence: TGTGCCAGCAGCTTAGCTTTCGGGGGTGAAGAGCAGTACTTC. The variable domain in full, completed from reference TRBV11-2 and TRBJ2-7, reads EAGVAQSPRYKIIEKRQSVAFWCNPISGHATLYWYQQILGQGPKLLIQFQNNGVVDDSQLPKDRFSAERLKGVDSTLKIQPAKLEDSAVYLCASSLAFGGEEQYFGPGTRLTVT.

Remarks on this clone: Relative to the germline gene, one junction end is altered; a read error may explain this. The chain is built from TRBV7-8 and TRBJ2-1; TRBD1 matches at 8 bases. This CDR3 region has 14 residues. Looked up from germline, CDR1 is SGHVS and CDR2 is FQNEAQ. The CDR3 DNA reads TGTGCCAGCAGCATTGCGGGGACAGGCCGACCCCAGATCTTC. It is translated as CASSIAGTGRPQIF.

The chain recombines TRBV5-1 with TRBJ2-3, with TRBD2 matching over 10 bases. The CDR3 runs 17 residues. V dropped 0 bases and J dropped 3; count of bases not matched to a gene: 7. CDR1 SGHRS and CDR2 YFSETQ come from the germline V gene. CDR3 in DNA: TGCGCCAGCAGCTTGGAAAGTCGTAGCGGGGGGACAGATACGCAGTATTTT. Its translation: CASSLESRSGGTDTQYF.

This sequence joins TRBV6-6 and TRBJ1-2, with TRBD1 matching 7 bases. Germline assignment: CDR1 MNHNY and CDR2 SVGAGI (reference sequence). Unmatched junction bases numbered 4, after V lost 6 bases and J lost 3 bases. The CDR3 runs to 13 residues. The CDR3 DNA is TGTGCCAGCAGCTCGGGACAGTACTATGGCTACACCTTC. Its translation: CASSSGQYYGYTF.

J is TRBJ1-5 and V is TRBV19, with 9 bases that match TRBD1. The CDR3 runs to 17 residues. Germline CDR1 LNHDA, CDR2 SQIVND (reference sequence). J gave up 8 bases and V 2 bases, and 13 bases lay outside the gene matches. CDR3 nucleotide sequence: TGTGCCAGTAGTATATTACGGGGACAGGGCTTGGAGGAGCCCCAGCATTTT. As protein: CASSILRGQGLEEPQHF.